The following is a T cell receptor (beta chain) sequence with its context. The antigen this receptor binds is unknown. Base qualities are not at hand, and no much larger clone is one base apart. This entry is derived from a study of T cells in Graves' hyperthyroidism and ophthalmopathy (dated 2019 in TCRdb). Describing the broader study: Peripheral blood samples were taken at the time of initial diagnosis, prior to any treatment. TCR V-J signatures able to tell the groups apart were searched for in a discovery cohort of 100 or so patients, of whom 40 to 45 had Graves' ophthalmopathy and roughly 57 had stable Graves' hyperthyroidism. Prospective prediction of ophthalmopathy was tested in an independent validation cohort of some 20 hyperthyroidism patients and some 17 patients who later progressed to ophthalmopathy. For training and testing, the 80 to 100 patients in the discovery cohort were randomly divided in a 7:3 ratio. The study also compared thyroid tissue and blood T-cell repertoires from more than five Graves' hyperthyroidism patients. After blood sampling, hyperthyroidism patients were treated with methimazole at a starting dose of 30 mg daily, and ophthalmopathy patients were treated with high-dose intravenous methylprednisolone. According to the paper, TCR Vbeta CDR3 sequencing was carried out on 135 peripheral blood samples, which came from more than 40 ophthalmopathy, about 75 hyperthyroidism and approximately 17 progressor patients.

Stable Graves' hyperthyroidism was defined as no progression to ophthalmopathy during 18 months of follow-up. Hyperthyroidism patients were newly diagnosed, with disease duration under 2 months, and aged 18 to 65 years. Exclusion was applied to patients with uncontrolled infections, other autoimmune diseases, pregnancy or lactation. Diagnoses were based on clinical symptoms, serum thyroxine and TRAb, thyroid ultrasound and orbital computed tomography. PBMCs were isolated from about 9.2 ml of fresh peripheral blood by Ficoll-Paque density gradient centrifugation. Trizol reagent was used to extract total RNA, and RNA quality was then checked on an Agilent 2100 Bioanalyzer. Paper-wide results and their limitations: Ophthalmopathy was separated from stable hyperthyroidism by a 13 V-J signature model, with around 88% sensitivity and about 81% specificity obtained in cross-validation and 80%/75% obtained in testing. No statistical method was used to fix the sample size in advance, and group allocation was not hidden from the investigators. In validation, the model predicted progression to ophthalmopathy a median of around six months before onset, with about 71% sensitivity and 72.22% specificity. Most expanded thyroid clonotypes (frequency above 0.001) were also detected in blood, suggesting blood repertoires may reflect thyroid immune responses.

The CDR3, cysteine through phenylalanine, is 11 amino acids long. The CDR3 DNA has 33 bases and is translated from base 1. V is reduced by 3 bases and J by 5 bases, leaving a spacing of 8 bases between them. The germline V gene encodes CDR1 DFQATT and CDR2 SNEGSKA (reference sequence). The TCR beta CDR3 regions were amplified from RNA transcripts. A first-round RT-PCR of the TCR CDR3 used the HTBI primer set with the Qiagen OneStep RT-PCR kit. Libraries were constructed in a second round of multiplex PCR, after which size selection and purification were performed. Sequencing of the libraries was done on an Illumina HiSeq2000 using paired-end 100 bp reads. On the study's bioinformatics: SOAPnuke was used to process the raw data, removing reads that contained adapters or uncalled bases, had a mean Phred below 15, or lacked an exact match to the constant primer or identifier. High-quality paired reads were merged using COPE v1.2.5, and each unique nucleotide sequence was defined as a clonotype. Clonotypes were aligned to IMGT TRBV, TRBD and TRBJ reference segments using MiTCR v1.1. The analysis was restricted to V-J combinations with a frequency above 0.0001, which together covered 99% to 99.2% of the repertoires. A TCS score was defined as the ratio of F50 (clonal expansion) to E x V (chaos), with BLOSUM62-based TCRdist applied between CDR3 peptides within each V-J. Welch's t-statistics and random forest reduced several hundred V-J features to 10 to 15, which were used in a naive Bayes classifier (R e1071). TCRdb reprocessing: public reads trimmed at Q25 with fastp, clones called with MiXCR, in-frame beta chains kept. Rows with a matching CDR3 protein are joined into one entry that keeps the most common DNA and genes. What appears here as the V and J calls and clone size reflects TCRdb's work, not the paper's. This sample lists roughly 300,000 distinct CDR3 sequences; roughly 13% were detected once. Together, the top ten hold under 30% of the sample.

Sequencing input: blood. Recombination joined TRBV20-1 with TRBJ2-7, with a weak D call of TRBD2 (6 bases match). The receptor was derived from a woman aged 25 to 39 with Graves' hyperthyroidism. The CDR3 protein sequence reads: CSASGSHEQYF. Here is the DNA: TGCAGTGCTAGCGGGAGCCACGAGCAGTACTTC.